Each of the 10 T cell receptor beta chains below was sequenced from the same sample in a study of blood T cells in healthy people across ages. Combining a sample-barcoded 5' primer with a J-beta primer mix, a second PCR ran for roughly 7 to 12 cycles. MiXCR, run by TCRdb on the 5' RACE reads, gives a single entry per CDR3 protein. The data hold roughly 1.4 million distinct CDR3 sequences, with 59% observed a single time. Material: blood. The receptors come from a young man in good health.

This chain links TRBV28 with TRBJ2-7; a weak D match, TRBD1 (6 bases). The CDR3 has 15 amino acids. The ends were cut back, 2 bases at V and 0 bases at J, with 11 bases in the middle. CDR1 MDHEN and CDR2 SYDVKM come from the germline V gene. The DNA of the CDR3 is TGTGCCAGCAGTTTAGGGGCGACAGGCTCCTACGAGCAGTACTTC. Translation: CASSLGATGSYEQYF.

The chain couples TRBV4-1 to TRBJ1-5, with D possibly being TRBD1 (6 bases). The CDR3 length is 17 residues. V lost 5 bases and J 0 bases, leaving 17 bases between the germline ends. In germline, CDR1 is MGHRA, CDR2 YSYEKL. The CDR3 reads CASSFGRTAGSNQPQHF. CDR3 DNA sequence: TGCGCCAGCAGCTTCGGGCGGACAGCCGGTAGCAATCAGCCCCAGCATTTT.

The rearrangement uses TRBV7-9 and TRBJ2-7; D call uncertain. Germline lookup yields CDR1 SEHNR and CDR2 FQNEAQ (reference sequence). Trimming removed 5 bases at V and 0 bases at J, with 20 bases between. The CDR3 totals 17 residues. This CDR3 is CASSMTVTHSSSYEQYF. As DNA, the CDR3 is TGTGCCAGCAGCATGACCGTTACACACTCTAGCTCCTACGAGCAGTACTTC.

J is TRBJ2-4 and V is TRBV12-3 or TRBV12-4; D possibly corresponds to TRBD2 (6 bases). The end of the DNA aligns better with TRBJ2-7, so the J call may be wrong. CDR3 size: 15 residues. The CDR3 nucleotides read TGTGCCAGCTCCACCTCGGGGGACGGAGCCTACGAGCAGTACTTC. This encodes CASSTSGDGAYEQYF.

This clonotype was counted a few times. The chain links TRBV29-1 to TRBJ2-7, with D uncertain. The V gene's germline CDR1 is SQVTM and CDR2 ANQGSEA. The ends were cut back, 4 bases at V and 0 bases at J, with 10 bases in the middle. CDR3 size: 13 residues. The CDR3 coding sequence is TGCAGCGTTGTACGAGATACCTCCTACGAGCAGTACTTC. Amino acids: CSVVRDTSYEQYF.

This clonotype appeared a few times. Here the CDR3 reads CASSQEFNSMSTDTQYF. The CDR3 DNA reads as TGCGCCAGCAGCCAAGAGTTTAACTCCATGAGCACAGATACGCAGTATTTT. The rearrangement uses TRBV4-1 and TRBJ2-3, with D unresolved. Trimming shortened V by 0 bases and J by 0 bases, and 13 bases separated the two germline ends. This CDR3 contains 17 residues. CDR1 is MGHRA, CDR2 YSYEKL, per germline.

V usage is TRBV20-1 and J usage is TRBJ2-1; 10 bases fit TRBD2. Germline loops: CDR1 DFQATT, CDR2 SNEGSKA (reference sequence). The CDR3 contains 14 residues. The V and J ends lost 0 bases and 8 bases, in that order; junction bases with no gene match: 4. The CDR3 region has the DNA TGCAGTGCTAGAGATCTAGCGGGAGACTATGAGCAGTTCTTC. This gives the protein CSARDLAGDYEQFF.

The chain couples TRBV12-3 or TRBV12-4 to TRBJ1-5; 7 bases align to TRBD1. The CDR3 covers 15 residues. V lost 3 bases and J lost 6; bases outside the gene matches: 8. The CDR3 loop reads CASSLGQPGSQPQHF. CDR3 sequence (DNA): TGTGCCAGCAGTTTGGGACAGCCGGGTTCTCAGCCCCAGCATTTT.

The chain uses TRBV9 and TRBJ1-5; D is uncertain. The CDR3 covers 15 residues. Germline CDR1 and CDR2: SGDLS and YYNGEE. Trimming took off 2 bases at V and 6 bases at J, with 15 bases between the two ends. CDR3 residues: CASSVGPVKGQPQHF. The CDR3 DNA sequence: TGTGCCAGCAGCGTGGGTCCGGTAAAGGGTCAGCCCCAGCATTTT.

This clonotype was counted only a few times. CDR3 sequence (DNA): TGCAGTGCAGGAGAGGGGGACCATTACGAGCAGTACTTC. It translates to CSAGEGDHYEQYF. The V gene is TRBV20-1, the J gene TRBJ2-7, with D possibly being TRBD1 (6 bases). CDR1 is DFQATT and CDR2 is SNEGSKA in the germline V gene (reference sequence). V lost 6 bases to trimming and J lost 4 bases, with 16 bases between them. The CDR3 has 13 amino acids.